What follows are 32 T cell receptor beta chains derived from one specimen sequenced in a study of blood T cell repertoires in COVID-19 (dated by TCRdb to the early 2020s). The library came from the immunoSEQ multiplex PCR assay. Drawn from immuneACCESS, this table holds only the in-frame rearrangements with V and J called that TCRdb kept. Clones are partly lost; checked studies trace under half to an unresolved V gene and leave the rest unexplained. Counted in this sample were 65,000 to 70,000 clones; 82% of them appeared once. The ten largest clones add up to around 15% of the sample. Sequenced sample: peripheral blood. The receptors derive from a man aged 80 or over with active COVID-19.

The chain has TRBV27 and TRBJ2-5; no reliable D call. Germline loops: CDR1 MNHEY, CDR2 SMNVEV (reference sequence). V was clipped by 6 bases and J by 4 bases, with 15 bases between them. This CDR3 is 14 amino acids long. DNA for the CDR3: TGTGCCAGCAGCGCCGGAGTGAGAGGAGAGACCCAGTACTTC. Its translation is CASSAGVRGETQYF.

This clone was found once. The V and J genes are TRBV13 and TRBJ2-4, with D possibly being TRBD1 (5 bases). Germline V lookup: CDR1 PRHDT, CDR2 FYEKMQ (reference sequence). The CDR3 spans 17 residues. The V and J ends lost 3 bases and 1 base respectively, with 16 bases between them. The CDR3 protein is CASSFVAGLTAKNIQYF. The CDR3 nucleotides are TGTGCCAGCAGCTTTGTTGCAGGGCTGACGGCCAAAAACATTCAGTACTTC.

The V call is TRBV3-1 (or the pseudogene TRBV3-2), the J call TRBJ2-5; TRBD2 matches 8 bases. From germline, CDR1 is LGHDT and CDR2 YNNKEL (reference sequence). The length of the CDR3 is 14 residues. The trim removed 7 bases at V and 0 bases at J, leaving 4 bases unmatched. Written as DNA, the CDR3 is TGTGCCAGCACTCCTAGCGGGTACCAAGAGACCCAGTACTTC. Protein sequence: CASTPSGYQETQYF.

The chain combines TRBV7-3 with TRBJ2-6; 7 nucleotides agree with TRBD2. This CDR3 spans 18 amino acids. V shed 4 bases and J 2 bases; nucleotides not matched to a gene: 11. Germline CDR1 and CDR2: SGHTA and FQGTGA. The CDR3: CASSSRGGSGPGANVLTF. The CDR3 DNA reads as TGTGCCAGCAGCTCCCGGGGAGGGTCTGGACCTGGGGCCAACGTCCTGACTTTC.

The rearrangement joins TRBV19 to TRBJ1-1; 8 bases match TRBD1. Trimming at V came to 7 bases and at J to 5 bases, leaving 9 bases not matched to a gene. The CDR3 length is 14 residues. Germline CDR1 is LNHDA and CDR2 is SQIVND (reference sequence). Here the CDR3 DNA reads TGTGCCAGTATACCTGGACAGGGAAGGACTGAAGCTTTCTTT. It encodes CASIPGQGRTEAFF. Looking up the rest from reference TRBV19 and TRBJ1-1 gives the full variable domain: DGGITQSPKYLFRKEGQNVTLSCEQNLNHDAMYWYRQDPGQGLRLIYYSQIVNDFQKGDIAEGYSVSREKKESFPLTVTSAQKNPTAFYLCASIPGQGRTEAFFGQGTRLTVV.

The rearrangement joins TRBV24-1 to TRBJ2-2; 9 positions agree with TRBD1. Germline values: CDR1 KGHDR, CDR2 SFDVKD. The CDR3 has 14 residues. V shed 7 bases and J 1 base; nucleotides not matched to a gene: 0. The CDR3 coding sequence is TGTGCCACCAGGGGACAGGGGAACACCGGGGAGCTGTTTTTT. Protein sequence: CATRGQGNTGELFF.

The chain links TRBV5-6 to TRBJ1-3; perhaps TRBD1 as D (6 bases). V was pared by 2 bases and J by 0 bases, with 15 bases between. This CDR3 comprises 17 residues. Germline-derived CDR1 and CDR2 are SGHDT and YYEEEE. CDR3 residues: CASSLLPGTSSGNTIYF. CDR3 nucleotide sequence: TGTGCCAGCAGCTTACTCCCCGGGACATCCTCTGGAAACACCATATATTTT. The variable domain in full, with the rest retrieved from reference TRBV5-6 and TRBJ1-3, is DAGVTQSPTHLIKTRGQQVTLRCSPKSGHDTVSWYQQALGQGPQFIFQYYEEEERQRGNFPDRFSGHQFPNYSSELNVNALLLGDSALYLCASSLLPGTSSGNTIYFGEGSWLTVV.

The chain combines TRBV27 with TRBJ2-7, with TRBD1 identical over 9 bases. This CDR3 is built from 14 residues. V was clipped by 4 bases and J by 5 bases; unmatched bases: 6. Germline loops: CDR1 MNHEY, CDR2 SMNVEV (reference sequence). CDR3 bases: TGTGCCAGCAGTTCCTGGGACAGGGCCAACGAGCAGTACTTC. This sequence encodes CASSSWDRANEQYF.

V and J are TRBV7-2 and TRBJ2-7; 11 positions match TRBD2. Per the germline V gene, CDR1 is SGHTA and CDR2 is FQGNSA. CDR3 length: 15 amino acids. Losses at the gene ends were 5 bases for V and 2 bases for J; bases not matched to a gene: 5. The CDR3 nucleotides read TGTGCCAGCAGCCAGACTAGCGGGAACGCCTACGAGCAGTACTTC. Its protein is CASSQTSGNAYEQYF.

The gene calls are TRBV2 and TRBJ1-1; TRBD1 aligns across 9 bases. Losses at the gene ends were 11 bases for V and 0 bases for J; bases not matched to a gene: 4. Germline V gives CDR1 SNHLY, CDR2 FYNNEI. This CDR3 comprises 13 residues. DNA of the CDR3: TGTGCCGGGAGGGACAGGGTGAACACTGAAGCTTTCTTT. Amino acids: CAGRDRVNTEAFF. The entire variable domain, with the rest obtained from reference TRBV2 and TRBJ1-1, is as follows: EPEVTQTPSHQVTQMGQEVILRCVPISNHLYFYWYRQILGQKVEFLVSFYNNEISEKSEIFDDQFSVERPDGSNFTLKIRSTKLEDSAMYFCAGRDRVNTEAFFGQGTRLTVV.

This clone was found a few times. The chain has TRBV29-1 and TRBJ2-5; D is undetermined. Germline V CDR1 and CDR2: SQVTM, ANQGSEA. The V gene lost 4 bases and the J gene lost 3 bases, with 12 bases spanning the gap. This CDR3 contains 13 residues. The chain's CDR3 is CSVGHRTEETQYF. DNA of the CDR3: TGCAGCGTTGGGCACAGAACAGAAGAGACCCAGTACTTC.

This clone showed up just once. The rearrangement joins TRBV11-2 to TRBJ2-5, with TRBD2 as a possible D gene (6 bases). This CDR3 is built from 15 residues. Germline V lookup: CDR1 SGHAT, CDR2 FQNNGV. V lost 3 bases to trimming and J lost 5 bases, with 16 bases between them. As DNA, the CDR3 is TGTGCCAGCAGCTTGGAGGGGTACTCAGGGGAGACCCAGTACTTC. This encodes CASSLEGYSGETQYF.

The genes are TRBV7-9 and TRBJ2-1; 9 nucleotides align to TRBD2. The CDR3 length is 16 residues. Germline V gene sequence: CDR1 SEHNR, CDR2 FQNEAQ (reference sequence). J gave up 2 bases and V 3 bases, and 5 bases lay outside the gene matches. CDR3 in amino acids: CASSFQAGGPYNEQFF. The CDR3 DNA reads TGTGCCAGCAGCTTCCAGGCGGGAGGGCCCTACAATGAGCAGTTCTTC.

This clone came up once. The chain recombines TRBV19 with TRBJ2-1; D gene unclear. V dropped 6 bases and J dropped 0 bases, with 6 bases sitting between them. Germline CDR1 reads LNHDA; CDR2 reads SQIVND (reference sequence). The CDR3 loop spans 13 amino acids. CDR3 amino acids: CASRQTSYNEQFF. In DNA, the CDR3 is TGTGCCAGTAGACAGACCTCCTACAATGAGCAGTTCTTC.

This sequence joins TRBV28 and TRBJ2-1; 8 nucleotides align to TRBD1. With 4 bases clipped from V and 6 bases from J, the junction kept 11 bases outside the gene matches. The germline V gene encodes CDR1 MDHEN and CDR2 SYDVKM. The CDR3 is 16 amino acids. The CDR3 DNA sequence: TGTGCCAGCAGTTCGCCCCGGGACAGGTATGCCAATGAGCAGTTCTTC. Residues: CASSSPRDRYANEQFF.

V and J are TRBV3-1 (or the pseudogene TRBV3-2) and TRBJ2-2; 8 positions match TRBD1. The V gene's germline CDR1 is LGHDT and CDR2 YNNKEL (reference sequence). V shed 1 base, J shed 4 bases, and the junction held 2 bases outside the gene matches. The length of the CDR3 is 15 residues. The CDR3 sequence: CASSQAGGLTGELFF. CDR3 DNA sequence: TGTGCCAGCAGCCAAGCAGGGGGCCTCACCGGGGAGCTGTTTTTT.

The chain couples TRBV29-1 to TRBJ2-4, with D perhaps matching TRBD1 (6 bases). V dropped 5 bases and J dropped 6 bases, with 26 bases sitting between them. Germline V gene sequence: CDR1 SQVTM, CDR2 ANQGSEA. This CDR3 has 17 residues. CDR3 residues: CSVLLTGTREGLNIQYF. CDR3 DNA: TGCAGCGTTTTACTTACCGGGACACGAGAGGGCTTAAACATTCAGTACTTC.

This rearrangement joins TRBV18 to TRBJ1-4; D gene unclear. This CDR3 contains 13 residues. Looked up from germline, CDR1 is KGHSH and CDR2 is LQKENI. Between the trimmed V and J ends, which lost 2 bases and 8 bases, there was a span of 9 bases. CDR3 residues: CASSPSQAEKLFF. The CDR3 DNA follows: TGTGCCAGCTCACCATCCCAGGCGGAAAAACTGTTTTTT.

The CDR3 reads CASSHNGQLTRNNQPQHF. CDR3 DNA sequence: TGTGCCAGCAGTCACAACGGACAGCTTACTAGAAACAATCAGCCCCAGCATTTT. This chain uses TRBV6-2 or TRBV6-3 with TRBJ1-5, with D maybe TRBD1 (6 bases). CDR3 length equals 18 residues. Trimming left V 5 bases short and J 3 bases short, with 23 bases between. Germline CDR1 is MNHEY and CDR2 is SVGEGT.

V is TRBV10-3 and J is TRBJ2-7; possibly TRBD2 for D (6 bases). V lost 6 bases to trimming and J lost 6 bases, with 12 bases between them. This CDR3 is 12 amino acids long. Per germline, CDR1 ENHRY and CDR2 SYGVKD. CDR3 sequence reads: CAIRGLFPEQYF. CDR3 sequence (DNA): TGTGCCATCAGGGGACTTTTTCCCGAGCAGTACTTC.

This sequence joins TRBV18 and TRBJ2-2; D not certain. The V end was cut by 2 bases, the J end by 1 base, with 11 bases between. Germline CDR1 KGHSH, CDR2 LQKENI. The CDR3 loop spans 16 amino acids. CDR3 in DNA: TGTGCCAGCTCACCATTCCAAACTCAGAACACCGGGGAGCTGTTTTTT. Amino acids: CASSPFQTQNTGELFF. The whole variable domain, filled in from reference TRBV18 and TRBJ2-2, reads NAGVMQNPRHLVRRRGQEARLRCSPMKGHSHVYWYRQLPEEGLKFMVYLQKENIIDESGMPKERFSAEFPKEGPSILRIQQVVRGDSAAYFCASSPFQTQNTGELFFGEGSRLTVL.

This clone was seen more than once but under ten times. This rearrangement joins TRBV19 to TRBJ2-7, with 7 bases lining up with TRBD1. The CDR3 loop spans 14 amino acids. CDR1 and CDR2 (germline): LNHDA, SQIVND (reference sequence). Trimming at V came to 4 bases and at J to 2 bases, leaving 5 bases not matched to a gene. The CDR3: CASSSRDSTYEQYF. Written as DNA, the CDR3 is TGTGCCAGTAGTAGCCGGGACAGTACCTACGAGCAGTACTTC.

This chain links TRBV6-2 or TRBV6-3 with TRBJ2-5, with D perhaps TRBD1 (5 bases). CDR3 length equals 15 residues. The ends were cut back, 2 bases at V and 4 bases at J, with 14 bases in the middle. CDR1 MNHEY and CDR2 SVGEGT come from the germline V gene. CDR3 protein: CASSYPKTGGETQYF. The CDR3 DNA is TGTGCCAGCAGTTACCCAAAAACAGGTGGAGAGACCCAGTACTTC.

CDR3 sequence reads: CASSGLAYSGANVLTF. The DNA of the CDR3 is TGTGCCAGCAGCGGACTTGCTTACTCTGGGGCCAACGTCCTGACTTTC. This chain links TRBV9 with TRBJ2-6, with no clear D. Trimming left V 3 bases short and J 0 bases short, with 10 bases between. This CDR3 comprises 16 residues. Germline V gives CDR1 SGDLS, CDR2 YYNGEE.

Here the CDR3 reads CASSLNPPGLSEQFF. DNA of the CDR3: TGCGCCAGCAGCCTAAATCCCCCGGGACTAAGTGAGCAGTTCTTC. The gene calls are TRBV4-3 and TRBJ2-1, with TRBD2 identical over 7 bases. J gave up 9 bases and V 4 bases, and 12 bases lay outside the gene matches. CDR1 and CDR2 (germline): LGHNA, YSLEER. The CDR3 loop spans 15 amino acids.

This chain uses TRBV28 with TRBJ2-7; 11 nucleotides match TRBD2. Germline loops: CDR1 MDHEN, CDR2 SYDVKM. The CDR3 extends over 15 amino acids. J lost 2 bases, V lost 4 bases, and 4 bases had no gene match. CDR3 sequence (DNA): TGTGCCAGCAGTTCCGGGACTAGCGGAACCTACGAGCAGTACTTC. It translates to CASSSGTSGTYEQYF.

J is TRBJ2-7 and V is TRBV18, with no clear D. Trimming took off 6 bases at V and 0 bases at J, with 15 bases between the two ends. The CDR3 contains 15 residues. The V gene's germline CDR1 is KGHSH and CDR2 LQKENI. The CDR3 sequence: CASSPRPGSSYEQYF. The CDR3 coding sequence is TGTGCCAGCTCCCCCAGACCGGGTTCCTCCTACGAGCAGTACTTC. Full variable domain (remainder filled in from reference TRBV18 and TRBJ2-7): NAGVMQNPRHLVRRRGQEARLRCSPMKGHSHVYWYRQLPEEGLKFMVYLQKENIIDESGMPKERFSAEFPKEGPSILRIQQVVRGDSAAYFCASSPRPGSSYEQYFGPGTRLTVT.

This sequence joins TRBV9 and TRBJ1-1; 9 nucleotides match TRBD1. The V gene end was trimmed by 3 bases and the J gene end by 5 bases; junction bases not matched to a gene: 8. CDR1 and CDR2 (germline): SGDLS, YYNGEE. The CDR3 loop spans 15 amino acids. The CDR3 is CASSAEDRGGTEAFF. The CDR3 coding sequence is TGTGCCAGCAGCGCAGAAGACAGGGGGGGAACTGAAGCTTTCTTT.

The CDR3 coding sequence is TGTGCCAGCAGTTACGCCGGGACAGAGCAAGAGACCCAGTACTTC. Amino acid sequence: CASSYAGTEQETQYF. The chain combines TRBV6-5 with TRBJ2-5; TRBD1 aligns across 7 bases. V gave up 2 bases and J gave up 2 bases; unmatched junction bases: 5. CDR1 MNHEY and CDR2 SVGAGI come from the germline V gene. The CDR3 totals 15 residues.

The chain employs TRBV6-4 and TRBJ1-5, with 8 bases lining up with TRBD1. V shed 5 bases, J shed 1 base, and the junction held 7 bases outside the gene matches. This CDR3 region has 16 residues. Germline CDR1 and CDR2: MRHNA and SNTAGT. CDR3 DNA: TGTGCCAGCAGTCCCTCAGGGGGCCCAAGCAATCAGCCCCAGCATTTT. Translating gives CASSPSGGPSNQPQHF.

The V gene is TRBV5-1, the J gene TRBJ1-4; D is unclear. The CDR3 extends over 15 amino acids. Germline assignment: CDR1 SGHRS and CDR2 YFSETQ. V was pared by 4 bases and J by 3 bases, with 13 bases between. Written as DNA, the CDR3 is TGCGCCAGCAGCCCCGGTCGGGGTTCTAATGAAAAACTGTTTTTT. Encoded protein: CASSPGRGSNEKLFF.

The V and J genes are TRBV4-2 and TRBJ2-1; 9 bases match TRBD2. The V gene end was trimmed by 4 bases and the J gene end by 3 bases; junction bases not matched to a gene: 10. Germline-derived CDR1 and CDR2 are LGHNA and YNFKEQ. The CDR3 is 17 amino acids. The CDR3 here is CASSRSTGGRVYNEQFF. CDR3 bases: TGTGCCAGCAGCCGAAGCACAGGCGGGAGGGTCTACAATGAGCAGTTCTTC.